The rows below give T cell receptor beta chains drawn from one sample of a study of neoadjuvant anti-PD-1 for oral cavity cancer. The table came from immunoSEQ multiplex PCR; TCRdb's copy has only in-frame clones and leaves some out. This repertoire shows around 35,000 clones, around two fifths found once; its top ten account for 15% to 20%. The sequences come from tumor tissue, collected after nivolumab (anti-PD-1) treatment. These receptors were collected from a person aged 40 to 85 with oral cavity squamous cell carcinoma. Both conserved end residues are part of each CDR3. A D gene is named only where the DNA matches it firmly. Clone size is stated in some rows and not others, as once, few, many or a class when expanded.

NA,TRBJ1-6,TRBV30,NA,CAWSRRGYNSPLHF,TGTGCCTGGAGTCGCAGGGGCTATAATTCACCCCTCCACTTT
NA,TRBJ2-3,TRBV5-1,NA,CASSFTEQEGDTQYF,TGCGCCAGCAGCTTCACAGAGCAGGAAGGGGATACGCAGTATTTT
TRBD2,TRBJ2-5,TRBV9,medium-sized,CASSEGTSGGQETQYF,TGTGCCAGCAGCGAGGGGACTAGCGGAGGACAAGAGACCCAGTACTTC
TRBD2,TRBJ2-1,TRBV4-2,NA,CASRRETAGADNEQFF,TGTGCCAGCCGGAGGGAGACAGCGGGAGCGGACAATGAGCAGTTCTTC
TRBD2,TRBJ2-1,TRBV18,few,CASSPRDYSYNEQFF,TGTGCCAGCTCACCCCGGGACTATTCCTACAATGAGCAGTTCTTC
NA,TRBJ2-2,TRBV5-6,NA,CASSYRLVNTGELFF,TGTGCCAGCAGTTACAGGCTGGTGAACACCGGGGAGCTGTTTTTT
NA,TRBJ2-7,TRBV6-5,NA,CASSYSGTAGHEQYF,TGTGCCAGCAGTTACTCCGGGACGGCGGGCCACGAGCAGTACTTC
TRBD1,TRBJ1-2,TRBV28,NA,CASTLSTGGAYGYTF,TGTGCCAGCACTCTAAGTACAGGGGGCGCCTATGGCTACACCTTC
NA,TRBJ2-2,TRBV7-9,NA,CASSLNDVETGELFF,TGTGCCAGCAGCTTAAATGATGTGGAAACCGGGGAGCTGTTTTTT
NA,TRBJ2-3,TRBV4-1,few,CASSQEALRGTDTQYF,TGCGCCAGCAGCCAAGAGGCACTAAGGGGCACAGATACGCAGTATTTT
NA,TRBJ2-7,TRBV7-8,NA,CASSLRATYEQYF,TGTGCCAGCAGCTTAAGGGCCACCTACGAGCAGTACTTC
NA,TRBJ2-2,TRBV5-6,few,CASSLALQGRRTGELFF,TGTGCCAGCAGCTTGGCCCTACAGGGACGTAGGACCGGGGAGCTGTTTTTT
TRBD1,TRBJ1-6,TRBV9,NA,CASSVAGQYNSPLHF,TGTGCCAGCAGCGTAGCGGGACAGTATAATTCACCCCTCCACTTT
TRBD2,TRBJ2-6,TRBV13,NA,CASSSGLANSGANVLTF,TGTGCCAGCAGCTCCGGACTAGCGAACTCTGGGGCCAACGTCCTGACTTTC
NA,TRBJ2-1,TRBV4-1,NA,CASSQVLGTHNEQFF,TGCGCCAGCAGCCAAGTTTTGGGGACTCACAATGAGCAGTTCTTC
NA,TRBJ2-5,TRBV9,NA,CASSVGSLQETQYF,TGTGCCAGCAGCGTAGGGTCTCTTCAAGAGACCCAGTACTTC
TRBD1,TRBJ2-3,TRBV10-1,NA,CASSDLQGGTDTQYF,TGCGCCAGCAGCGATTTACAGGGGGGCACAGATACGCAGTATTTT
NA,TRBJ1-5,TRBV5-6,few,CASSLVRENQPQHF,TGTGCCAGCAGCTTGGTCAGGGAGAATCAGCCCCAGCATTTT
NA,TRBJ1-5,TRBV2,few,CASLQKDPASNQPQHF,TGTGCCAGCCTCCAAAAGGATCCGGCCAGCAATCAGCCCCAGCATTTT
TRBD1,TRBJ1-1,TRBV19,NA,CASSPGTGKNTEAFF,TGTGCCAGTAGTCCCGGGACAGGAAAAAACACTGAAGCTTTCTTT
NA,TRBJ2-7,TRBV28,NA,CASSFFRVSYEQYF,TGTGCCAGCAGTTTCTTTCGGGTTTCCTACGAGCAGTACTTC
NA,TRBJ1-2,TRBV19,many,CASSSLVSTGYGYTF,TGTGCCAGTAGCTCCCTGGTCTCAACGGGCTATGGCTACACCTTC
NA,TRBJ2-6,TRBV7-6,NA,CASSLGGSGANVLTF,TGTGCCAGCAGCTTAGGCGGATCTGGGGCCAACGTCCTGACTTTC
NA,TRBJ1-3,TRBV9,few,CASSEGGSENTIYF,TGTGCCAGCAGTGAGGGGGGCTCCGAAAACACCATATATTTT
NA,TRBJ2-7,TRBV14,NA,CASSQEWGWYEQYF,TGTGCCAGCAGCCAAGAATGGGGGTGGTACGAGCAGTACTTC
NA,TRBJ1-5,TRBV2,NA,CASSVWGGTSNQPQHF,TGTGCCAGCAGTGTTTGGGGGGGAACTAGCAATCAGCCCCAGCATTTT
TRBD2,TRBJ2-1,TRBV4-1,NA,CASSQGAAGGNYNEQFF,TGCGCCAGCAGCCAAGGTGCAGCGGGAGGGAACTACAATGAGCAGTTCTTC
NA,TRBJ2-1,TRBV6-4,few,CASSDSAKGEQFF,TGTGCCAGCAGTGACTCGGCAAAGGGTGAGCAGTTCTTC
NA,TRBJ2-2,TRBV6-4,NA,CASRVTLTGELFF,TGTGCCAGCAGAGTTACATTGACCGGGGAGCTGTTTTTT
NA,TRBJ2-2,TRBV28,NA,CASRPSSVGRAGELFF,TGTGCCAGCAGGCCTTCGTCGGTGGGGCGAGCCGGGGAGCTGTTTTTT
NA,TRBJ1-6,TRBV7-9,NA,CASSPGVANSPLHF,TGTGCCAGCAGCCCAGGGGTTGCCAATTCACCCCTCCACTTT
NA,TRBJ2-3,TRBV7-7,NA,CASSHYRGDTQYF,TGTGCTAGCAGCCACTACCGGGGTGATACGCAGTATTTT